These 15 T cell receptor beta chains originate from one sample sequenced in a study of blood T cell repertoires in COVID-19. Assay used: immunoSEQ multiplex PCR; TCRdb lists only in-frame clones, some missing. In the table there are about 110,000 clones, around 82% of which are singletons. Sequencing was carried out using peripheral blood. These receptor sequences come from a human donor in a cohort sampled during active or convalescent COVID-19.

The chain joins TRBV19 to TRBJ2-1; perhaps TRBD2 as D (6 bases). Trimming left V 4 bases short and J 5 bases short, with 9 bases between. Per the germline V gene, CDR1 is LNHDA and CDR2 is SQIVND (reference sequence). CDR3 length: 13 amino acids. The CDR3 here is CASSSRLDNEQFF. Written as DNA, the CDR3 is TGTGCCAGTAGTAGTAGACTAGACAATGAGCAGTTCTTC.

The rearrangement links TRBV14 to TRBJ1-2; the D gene is possibly TRBD1 (5 bases). Germline V CDR1 and CDR2: SGHDN, FVKESK. V lost 1 base to trimming and J lost 3 bases, with 6 bases between them. The CDR3 contains 13 residues. The CDR3 nucleotides read TGTGCCAGCAGCCAAGCAGGGTACTATGGCTACACCTTC. It encodes CASSQAGYYGYTF.

DNA of the CDR3: TGCGCCAGCAGCCAAGCGACTGGGGCAGGCACAGATACGCAGTATTTT. Protein sequence: CASSQATGAGTDTQYF. The chain links TRBV4-3 to TRBJ2-3, with a weak D call TRBD1 (5 bases). The CDR3 is 16 residues long. CDR1 and CDR2 (germline): LGHNA, YSLEER. Trimming removed 1 base at V and 1 base at J, with 12 bases between.

The chain joins TRBV7-7 to TRBJ2-5; TRBD2 matches at 10 bases. CDR3 length: 19 residues. J was trimmed by 5 bases and V by 5 bases; bases with no gene match: 20. The germline V gene encodes CDR1 SSHAT and CDR2 FNYEAQ (reference sequence). CDR3 coding DNA: TGTGCCAGCAGCCCAATGGGGGCTAGCGGGGGACCGACCGGGGAGACCCAGTACTTC. This encodes CASSPMGASGGPTGETQYF.

This chain's CDR3 is CARPNPESNQPQHF. DNA of the CDR3: TGTGCCAGACCCAATCCAGAATCAAATCAGCCCCAGCATTTT. The V and J genes are TRBV5-3 and TRBJ1-5; D not certain. TRBV5-3 carries the ORF label, with uncertain function. With 7 bases removed from V and 4 bases from J, the gap between germline ends came to 15 bases. CDR3 size: 14 residues.

This clone was seen a few times. The chain carries TRBV4-1 and TRBJ2-7; 8 bases are a match to TRBD2. Losses at the gene ends were 2 bases for V and 5 bases for J; bases not matched to a gene: 11. The length of the CDR3 is 16 residues. Germline CDR1 MGHRA, CDR2 YSYEKL. For the CDR3, the DNA is TGCGCCAGCAGCCAATCGACTAGCGAAAAGGTCCACGAGCAGTACTTC. Its translation is CASSQSTSEKVHEQYF.

This clone was recorded only once. V and J are TRBV11-2 and TRBJ2-7; 10 bases map to TRBD2. Germline loops: CDR1 SGHAT, CDR2 FQNNGV. This CDR3 contains 14 residues. J was trimmed by 3 bases and V by 5 bases; bases with no gene match: 4. The CDR3: CASSPIAGGYEQYF. The CDR3 DNA sequence: TGTGCCAGCAGCCCAATAGCGGGAGGCTACGAGCAGTACTTC.

The V call is TRBV3-1 (or the pseudogene TRBV3-2), the J call TRBJ2-7, with D perhaps TRBD2 (5 bases). V gave up 0 bases and J gave up 3 bases, with 12 bases separating them. This CDR3 is built from 15 residues. Germline CDR1 is LGHDT and CDR2 is YNNKEL (reference sequence). The CDR3 reads CASSQEAGGHYEQYF. As DNA, the CDR3 is TGTGCCAGCAGCCAAGAGGCAGGAGGCCACTACGAGCAGTACTTC.

The V call is TRBV10-3, the J call TRBJ2-7; D not resolved. The CDR3 totals 15 residues. Trimming left V 1 base short and J 0 bases short, with 10 bases between. The germline gives CDR1 ENHRY, CDR2 SYGVKD. CDR3 protein: CAISEFVGGSYEQYF. The CDR3 coding sequence is TGTGCCATCAGTGAGTTCGTTGGCGGCTCCTACGAGCAGTACTTC.

This chain joins TRBV3-1 (or the pseudogene TRBV3-2) and TRBJ2-2, with D perhaps TRBD1 (5 bases). CDR3 length equals 18 residues. CDR1 and CDR2 from the germline V gene are LGHDT and YNNKEL (reference sequence). The ends were cut back, 6 bases at V and 0 bases at J, with 20 bases in the middle. For the CDR3, the DNA is TGTGCCAGCAGAAGTCTCGTCAGGGTCCCTGCGAACACCGGGGAGCTGTTTTTT. This encodes CASRSLVRVPANTGELFF.

This chain connects TRBV5-1 to TRBJ1-1; tentatively, D is TRBD1 (6 bases). The V gene's germline CDR1 is SGHRS and CDR2 YFSETQ. This CDR3 is built from 16 residues. V was pared by 7 bases and J by 5 bases, with 24 bases between. CDR3: CASAPPSQNQGTEAFF. The CDR3 DNA is TGCGCCAGCGCACCCCCGAGCCAGAACCAGGGGACTGAAGCTTTCTTT.

This clone was picked up one time. The V and J genes are TRBV6-5 and TRBJ1-2, with 9 bases fitting TRBD1. Germline CDR1 and CDR2: MNHEY and SVGAGI. The V segment lost 0 bases and the J segment 4 bases; nucleotides outside the gene matches: 3. CDR3 length: 15 residues. The CDR3 DNA reads as TGTGCCAGCAGTTACTCGACAGGGGGTAGCTATGGCTACACCTTC. It yields the protein CASSYSTGGSYGYTF.

The chain joins TRBV21-1 to TRBJ2-7; the table's TRBD2 call for D was not verified on the DNA. TRBV21-1 is a documented pseudogene. The CDR3 contains 16 residues. As DNA, the CDR3 is TGTGCCAGCAGCATAACCGGGACTAGCGGGAGCTACGAGCAGTACTTC. It translates to CASSITGTSGSYEQYF.

In its sample, this clone was seen a few times. The chain is built from TRBV18 and TRBJ1-1; 12 bases match TRBD1. Germline CDR1 reads KGHSH; CDR2 reads LQKENI. V shed 2 bases, J shed 6 bases, and the junction held 7 bases outside the gene matches. CDR3 length: 16 amino acids. The CDR3 spells CASSPNSGQGASEAFF. For the CDR3, the DNA is TGTGCCAGCTCACCAAATTCGGGACAGGGGGCTTCTGAAGCTTTCTTT.

This chain links TRBV6-5 with TRBJ1-1; D unclear. The CDR3 spans 13 residues. Per germline, CDR1 MNHEY and CDR2 SVGAGI. The germline V and J ends were trimmed by 2 bases and 10 bases, with 14 bases remaining between them. The CDR3 sequence: CASSYPPLGRAFF. The CDR3 DNA reads as TGTGCCAGCAGTTACCCCCCGTTAGGGAGAGCTTTCTTT.